This TCR beta chain was sequenced for a study of blood T cell repertoires in COVID-19 (dated by TCRdb to between 2020 and 2021). General notes on the study: Samples from collaborators originated in the United States, Italy and Spain and spanned both the acute and convalescent phases of COVID-19. Where HLA class I and class II types were available, the types were taken from metadata supplied by the sample provider, not from assay-based typing. The dataset comprised deeply sampled blood TCRbeta repertoires from subjects exposed to, actively infected with, or recovered from COVID-19. A freely available public database, intended as a resource for researchers studying the immune response to SARS-CoV-2, is where the repertoires were released. Sample metadata almost always included a de-identified subject ID, COVID-19 status, age in years and sex. The prospective study material was composed of cDNA or gDNA derived from T cells, B-cell-depleted T cells, or PBMCs. Samples were obtained from the ongoing ImmuneRACE study (first 160 participants) and from about 1,300 subjects provided by 6 global collaborators. Overall results and qualifications from the work: Clinical and demographic metadata were provided uncurated, with the amount varying by source and participant.

The immunoSEQ Assay, a bias-controlled multiplex PCR, was used to amplify TCRbeta CDR3 regions from genomic DNA. In the source study's methods: Within the assay, amplification of reference gene primers was used to estimate how many nucleated cells each sample contained. To quantify the absolute abundance of each unique TCRbeta CDR3 rearrangement, sequence reads were collapsed and filtered. Productive Simpson clonality was computed per sample as the square root of Simpson's diversity index over productive rearrangements. The source is immuneACCESS, and TCRdb retained only in-frame sequences with V and J called. Part of the clones is not carried over; for the studies checked, unresolved V genes explain less than half of this, and the remainder is unexplained. That table gives V, J and clone size, and the DNA gave D and trimming. The sample includes under 200,000 clones, with around four fifths observed a single time. Jointly, the top ten make up approximately 13% of the sample.

Participants in the prospective study were enrolled through a virtual design, were aged 18 to 89 years, and lived in about two dozen United States geographic areas. In the prospective study, participants were assigned to cohorts based on the clinical history participants reported in a screening survey and a study questionnaire. Recovered participants in ImmuneRACE Cohort 3 were defined by two consecutive negative NP/OP PCR tests, clearance by a healthcare professional, or resolution of symptoms. Mobile phlebotomists in the prospective study collected whole blood, serum and a nasopharyngeal or oropharyngeal swab from every participant. Over a 2-month period, participants in the prospective study had the option of providing additional blood draws and questionnaires. Prospective study blood samples were shipped either frozen or at room temperature before DNA extraction. Looking up the germline V gene (reference sequence) yields CDR1 MNHEY and CDR2 SMNVEV. The germline ends are 16 bases apart after V is trimmed by 6 bases and J by 8 bases. The CDR3 sequence holds 13 residues, the cysteine and phenylalanine included. This entry keeps only the CDR3 DNA: 39 bases, framed from base 1.

As regards this clone: Its antigen is still unknown. No base quality values were provided; no much bigger clone lies one nucleotide off.

The receptor was derived from a woman in her fifties or sixties who had recovered from COVID-19. Sequencing was carried out using PBMCs or T cells enriched from blood (not recorded which). This sequence uses TRBV27 and TRBJ1-1; a confident D gene designation cannot be given. At the DNA level, the sequence is TGTGCCAGCAGGCCCCTTACGACACCCGAAGCTTTCTTT. It translates as CASRPLTTPEAFF.